The 7 T cell receptor beta chains in this list originate from one sample, sequenced in a study of blood T cell repertoires in COVID-19. Using immunoSEQ multiplex PCR, the repertoire was profiled, and TCRdb retains in-frame clones only, with some absent. Among approximately 450,000 clones listed, 85% to 90% were seen once. The sample taken for sequencing was PBMCs or T cells enriched from blood (not recorded which). These TCRs come from a man aged 25 to 40 who had recovered from COVID-19.

The chain is built from TRBV7-3 and TRBJ2-1; D is perhaps TRBD2 (6 bases). V was pared by 1 base and J by 0 bases, with 10 bases between. This CDR3 contains 16 residues. From germline, CDR1 is SGHTA and CDR2 FQGTGA. CDR3 amino acids: CASSLNPGLSYNEQFF. The CDR3 bases are TGTGCCAGCAGCTTAAATCCGGGACTCTCCTACAATGAGCAGTTCTTC.

The rearrangement uses TRBV28 and TRBJ1-1; 10 bases align to TRBD1. The CDR3 has 13 residues. Unmatched junction bases numbered 4, after V lost 3 bases and J lost 9 bases. Germline CDR1 and CDR2: MDHEN and SYDVKM. The CDR3 coding sequence is TGTGCCAGCAGTTTTGGGACAGGGGAGAAAGCTTTCTTT. Its protein is CASSFGTGEKAFF.

A few counts support this clone. This sequence joins TRBV19 and TRBJ2-1; D perhaps matches TRBD1 (6 bases). There are 15 residues in the CDR3. The germline V gene encodes CDR1 LNHDA and CDR2 SQIVND (reference sequence). With 6 bases removed from V and 2 bases from J, the gap between germline ends came to 14 bases. In DNA, the CDR3 is TGTGCCAGTAGGCAAAGGGGGTCAGCCTACAATGAGCAGTTCTTC. It translates to CASRQRGSAYNEQFF.

The V call is TRBV14, the J call TRBJ2-3; 10 bases align to TRBD2. The CDR3 has 15 amino acids. V trimming: 3 bases; J trimming: 0 bases; junction bases outside the gene matches: 0. Germline CDR1 SGHDN, CDR2 FVKESK. As DNA, the CDR3 is TGTGCCAGCAGCCAGACTAGCGGGAGCACAGATACGCAGTATTTT. Protein sequence: CASSQTSGSTDTQYF.

CDR3 region: CASSQGGKAEETQYF. The CDR3, as DNA: TGCGCCAGCAGTCAGGGCGGGAAGGCAGAAGAGACCCAGTACTTC. The genes are TRBV5-1 and TRBJ2-5, with D possibly matching TRBD2 (6 bases). The CDR3 is 15 amino acids. Trimming shortened V by 5 bases and J by 3 bases, and 17 bases separated the two germline ends. Germline CDR1 is SGHRS and CDR2 is YFSETQ.

CDR3 protein: CASSLGWSTGEPQHF. The DNA for the CDR3 is TGTGCCAGCAGCTTAGGTTGGTCAACAGGGGAGCCCCAGCATTTT. This chain uses TRBV7-8 with TRBJ1-5, with 7 positions matching TRBD1. Per the germline V gene, CDR1 is SGHVS and CDR2 is FQNEAQ. The trim removed 1 base at V and 8 bases at J, leaving 8 bases unmatched. The CDR3 consists of 15 residues. Full variable domain (rest looked up from reference TRBV7-8 and TRBJ1-5): GAGVSQSPRYKVAKRGQDVALRCDPISGHVSLFWYQQALGQGPEFLTYFQNEAQLDKSGLPSDRFFAERPEGSVSTLKIQRTQQEDSAVYLCASSLGWSTGEPQHFGDGTRLSIL.

The chain couples TRBV7-3 to TRBJ2-5; TRBD2 matches at 7 bases. Trimming cost V 4 bases and J 5 bases; bases outside gene matches: 7. The germline gives CDR1 SGHTA, CDR2 FQGTGA. The CDR3 covers 14 residues. The CDR3, as DNA: TGTGCCAGCAGCTCACATAGCGGGTCGGAGACCCAGTACTTC. Protein product: CASSSHSGSETQYF. The variable domain in full, completed from reference TRBV7-3 and TRBJ2-5, reads GAGVSQTPSNKVTEKGKYVELRCDPISGHTALYWYRQSLGQGPEFLIYFQGTGAADDSGLPNDRFFAVRPEGSVSTLKIQRTERGDSAVYLCASSSHSGSETQYFGPGTRLLVL.